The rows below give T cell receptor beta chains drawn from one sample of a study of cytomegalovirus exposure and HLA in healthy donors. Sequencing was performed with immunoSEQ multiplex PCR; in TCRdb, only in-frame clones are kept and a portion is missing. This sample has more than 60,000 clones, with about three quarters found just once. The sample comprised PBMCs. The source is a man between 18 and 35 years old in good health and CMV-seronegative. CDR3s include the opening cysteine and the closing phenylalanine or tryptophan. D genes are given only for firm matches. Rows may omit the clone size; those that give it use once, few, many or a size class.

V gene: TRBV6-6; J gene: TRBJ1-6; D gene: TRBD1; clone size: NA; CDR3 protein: CASSHRQGDSPLHF; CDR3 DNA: TGTGCCAGCAGTCATCGACAGGGGGATTCACCCCTCCACTTT
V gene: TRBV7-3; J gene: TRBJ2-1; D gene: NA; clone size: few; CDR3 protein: CASSQRRQGSSPYNEQFF; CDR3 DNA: TGTGCCAGCAGTCAAAGGAGGCAGGGGTCATCGCCCTACAATGAGCAGTTCTTC
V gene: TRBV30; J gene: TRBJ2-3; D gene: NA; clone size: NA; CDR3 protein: CAWSVGGASTDTQYF; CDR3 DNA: TGTGCCTGGAGTGTAGGCGGGGCGAGCACAGATACGCAGTATTTT
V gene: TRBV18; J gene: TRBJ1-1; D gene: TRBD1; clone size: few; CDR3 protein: CASSPGQGPENTEAFF; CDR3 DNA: TGTGCCAGCTCCCCGGGACAGGGGCCAGAGAACACTGAAGCTTTCTTT
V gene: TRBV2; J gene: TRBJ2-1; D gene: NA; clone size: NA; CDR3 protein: CASSEEAASYNEQFF; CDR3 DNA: TGTGCCAGCAGTGAAGAAGCGGCAAGCTACAATGAGCAGTTCTTC
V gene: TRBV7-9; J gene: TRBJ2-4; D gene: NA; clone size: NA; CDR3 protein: CASSLAPGLKKNIQYF; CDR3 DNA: TGTGCCAGCAGCTTAGCACCGGGACTGAAGAAAAACATTCAGTACTTC
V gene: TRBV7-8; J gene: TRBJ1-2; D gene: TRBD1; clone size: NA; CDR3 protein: CASSSRAGTGIYGYTF; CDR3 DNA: TGTGCCAGCAGCTCCCGTGCCGGGACAGGGATCTATGGCTACACCTTC
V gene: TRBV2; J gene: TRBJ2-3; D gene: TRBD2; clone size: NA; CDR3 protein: CAFRFRGDDFSTDTQYF; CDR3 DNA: TGTGCCTTCCGTTTCCGGGGGGATGATTTTAGTACAGATACGCAGTATTTT
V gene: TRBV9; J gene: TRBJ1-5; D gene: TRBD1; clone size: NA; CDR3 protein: CASSSGQGWYQPQHF; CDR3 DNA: TGTGCCAGCAGCTCAGGACAGGGGTGGTATCAGCCCCAGCATTTT
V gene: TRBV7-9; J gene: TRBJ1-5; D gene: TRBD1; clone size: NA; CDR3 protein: CASSPGTGGPNQPQHF; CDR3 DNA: TGTGCCAGCAGCCCAGGGACAGGGGGCCCCAATCAGCCCCAGCATTTT